Following are 9 T cell receptor beta chains from one sample sequenced in a study of blood T cell repertoires in COVID-19. TCRdb keeps only in-frame clones here, not all; method: immunoSEQ multiplex PCR. The sample lists 200,000 to 300,000 clones; 84% were seen once. The sample consisted of peripheral blood. The receptor set was obtained from a man aged 50 to 60 with acute or convalescent COVID-19.

The genes are TRBV5-1 and TRBJ1-2, with D maybe TRBD1 (6 bases). V was trimmed by 1 base and J by 6 bases, leaving 19 bases between them. The length of the CDR3 is 16 residues. Per the germline V gene, CDR1 is SGHRS and CDR2 is YFSETQ. The CDR3 coding sequence is TGCGCCAGCAGCTTGAGAACACTCCCCTCAGGGGATGGCTACACCTTC. This sequence encodes CASSLRTLPSGDGYTF.

The rearrangement uses TRBV6-5 and TRBJ1-2; 7 positions agree with TRBD1. Germline CDR1 is MNHEY and CDR2 is SVGAGI. The V gene end was trimmed by 4 bases and the J gene end by 3 bases; junction bases not matched to a gene: 5. The CDR3 totals 14 residues. CDR3 coding DNA: TGTGCCAGCAGTTTGGACAGGCGGGACTATGGCTACACCTTC. The encoded protein is CASSLDRRDYGYTF.

The chain combines TRBV30 with TRBJ2-7; D possibly corresponds to TRBD2 (6 bases). The CDR3 is 14 residues long. The V and J ends lost 1 base and 0 bases respectively, with 10 bases between them. The germline CDR1 and CDR2 sequences are GTSNPN and SVGIG (reference sequence). The CDR3 is CAWSASGGSYEQYF. In nucleotides, the CDR3 is TGTGCCTGGAGTGCTTCCGGGGGCTCCTACGAGCAGTACTTC.

The chain couples TRBV28 to TRBJ1-2; 7 nucleotides match TRBD1. The germline gives CDR1 MDHEN, CDR2 SYDVKM. The CDR3 contains 13 residues. J lost 4 bases, V lost 6 bases, and 5 bases had no gene match. The DNA for the CDR3 is TGTGCCAGCAGCACCGGGACAGCCTATGGCTACACCTTC. Protein sequence: CASSTGTAYGYTF.

This clone was picked up one time. Other nucleotide sequences in the sample specify the same CDR3. The gene calls are TRBV18 and TRBJ1-5; perhaps TRBD1 as D (5 bases). CDR3 length: 15 amino acids. Germline V CDR1 and CDR2: KGHSH, LQKENI. Trimming cost V 0 bases and J 1 base, with 7 bases left between them. CDR3 loop: CASSPPGVSNQPQHF. Written as DNA, the CDR3 is TGTGCCAGCTCACCACCAGGGGTGAGCAATCAGCCCCAGCATTTT.

This chain links TRBV4-2 with TRBJ1-1; D unclear. V lost 1 base to trimming and J lost 7 bases, with 13 bases between them. The germline gives CDR1 LGHNA, CDR2 YNFKEQ. The CDR3 runs to 14 residues. CDR3 coding DNA: TGTGCCAGCAGCCAAGCAACCGGAGAACTTGAAGCTTTCTTT. Translated: CASSQATGELEAFF.

The chain joins TRBV6-5 to TRBJ2-5; no definite D call. Germline V CDR1 and CDR2: MNHEY, SVGAGI. V dropped 5 bases and J dropped 1 base, with 11 bases sitting between them. The CDR3 is 14 amino acids. The CDR3 loop reads CASSRSRFQETQYF. The DNA of the CDR3 is TGTGCCAGCAGTCGGAGTAGGTTCCAAGAGACCCAGTACTTC.

This rearrangement joins TRBV12-5 to TRBJ1-6; D ambiguous. Trimming stripped 5 bases from V and 11 bases from J, with 10 bases between. CDR3 size: 12 residues. Per the germline V gene, CDR1 is LGHNT and CDR2 is FRNRAP. CDR3 coding DNA: TGTGCTAGTGGTACGAGCGTGCCACCCCTCCACTTT. Translated, it gives CASGTSVPPLHF.

The chain couples TRBV6-2 or TRBV6-3 to TRBJ2-7; 8 nucleotides agree with TRBD1. Per germline, CDR1 MNHEY and CDR2 SVGEGT. V lost 5 bases and J lost 1; bases outside the gene matches: 7. The CDR3 is 15 residues long. The CDR3: CASSRTGTGSYEQYF. DNA for the CDR3: TGTGCCAGCAGTAGAACCGGGACAGGATCCTACGAGCAGTACTTC.